Listed below are T cell receptor beta chains from one sample, sequenced in a study of Ad26.COV2.S vaccination and SARS-CoV-2 variants. Only in-frame clones appear in the TCRdb table, and some are missing; sequencing was by immunoSEQ multiplex PCR. The data contain about 180,000 clones, around 88% of them seen just once; the ten biggest clones take up less than 6%. The sample consisted of peripheral blood, taken after recovery from COVID-19. The source is a human donor who had recovered from COVID-19. The CDR3 runs from the conserved cysteine through the conserved F or W. The D gene is left open where the match is weak. Rows may omit the clone size; those that give it use once, few, many or a size class.

size | J | V | D | CDR3 | DNA
- | TRBJ2-1 | TRBV9 | - | CASSVLTRATYNEQFF | TGTGCCAGCAGCGTATTAACGCGGGCAACCTACAATGAGCAGTTCTTC
- | TRBJ2-1 | TRBV19 | - | CASSARHLSYNEQFF | TGTGCCAGTAGTGCCAGACACCTCTCCTACAATGAGCAGTTCTTC
- | TRBJ1-6 | TRBV28 | - | CASSLGPPYNSPLHF | TGTGCCAGCAGCCTAGGACCGCCCTATAATTCACCCCTCCACTTT
- | TRBJ1-1 | TRBV4-2 | - | CASSHPRGNTEAFF | TGTGCCAGCAGCCACCCCCGGGGGAACACTGAAGCTTTCTTT
once | TRBJ2-2 | TRBV12-5 | TRBD2 | CASGLVFLSAGGNTGELFF | TGTGCTAGTGGTTTGGTATTCCTCTCGGCGGGAGGAAACACCGGGGAGCTGTTTTTT
- | TRBJ2-1 | TRBV7-2 | TRBD2 | CASSIGLAGGNEQFF | TGTGCCAGCAGTATCGGACTAGCGGGGGGGAATGAGCAGTTCTTC
- | TRBJ2-3 | TRBV19 | TRBD2 | CASLASGRPRDTQYF | TGTGCCAGTTTGGCTAGCGGGAGGCCAAGAGATACGCAGTATTTT
once | TRBJ1-5 | TRBV2 | TRBD1 | CASSLTGTDQPQHF | TGTGCCAGCAGCCTCACCGGGACAGATCAGCCCCAGCATTTT
once | TRBJ2-3 | TRBV18 | TRBD2 | CASSPEIGEREIHDTQYF | TGTGCCAGCTCACCCGAAATTGGGGAGCGGGAGATTCACGATACGCAGTATTTT
- | TRBJ1-4 | TRBV5-1 | - | CASSTGGGDEKLFF | TGCGCCAGCAGCACCGGTGGGGGAGATGAAAAACTGTTTTTT
once | TRBJ2-3 | TRBV6-4 | - | CASSDGLSTDTQYF | TGTGCCAGCAGTGACGGACTTAGCACAGATACGCAGTATTTT
- | TRBJ1-2 | TRBV4-1 | - | CASSQDPLTSRNYGYTF | TGCGCCAGCAGCCAAGATCCTTTGACCTCACGGAACTATGGCTACACCTTC
- | TRBJ1-2 | TRBV28 | - | CASSLNTGNGYTF | TGTGCCAGCAGTTTAAATACCGGGAATGGCTACACCTTC
- | TRBJ1-6 | TRBV7-8 | TRBD1 | CASSSQQGRNSPLHF | TGTGCCAGCAGCTCCCAACAGGGGCGTAATTCACCCCTCCACTTT
- | TRBJ1-3 | TRBV7-2 | TRBD1 | CASSPRTGVGNTIYF | TGTGCCAGCAGCCCCCGGACAGGGGTTGGAAACACCATATATTTT
once | TRBJ2-7 | TRBV18 | TRBD1 | CASSPSGGHEQYF | TGTGCCAGCTCACCATCAGGGGGCCACGAGCAGTACTTC
- | TRBJ1-2 | TRBV3-1/TRBV3-2 | - | CASSPSPNFYGYTF | TGTGCCAGCAGCCCCTCCCCCAACTTCTATGGCTACACCTTC
- | TRBJ2-5 | TRBV10-3 | - | CAISLQGGEETQYF | TGTGCCATCAGCCTACAGGGCGGGGAAGAGACCCAGTACTTC
- | TRBJ2-5 | TRBV11-2 | - | CASSLAQPQYF | TGTGCCAGCAGCTTAGCTCAGCCCCAGTACTTC
- | TRBJ1-2 | TRBV3-1/TRBV3-2 | - | CASSLSQSGGYTF | TGTGCCAGCAGCCTAAGCCAGTCTGGTGGCTACACCTTC
- | TRBJ1-5 | TRBV6-6 | - | CASSYQGTQPQHF | TGTGCCAGCAGTTACCAGGGAACACAGCCCCAGCATTTT
- | TRBJ2-3 | TRBV6-6 | - | CASSYSRDTQYF | TGTGCCAGCAGTTACTCGAGAGATACGCAGTATTTT
- | TRBJ1-2 | TRBV29-1 | - | CSVALRDGYTF | TGCAGCGTGGCGCTACGGGATGGCTACACCTTC
- | TRBJ2-5 | TRBV5-5 | - | CASSLAAAWETQYF | TGTGCCAGCAGCTTGGCGGCAGCATGGGAGACCCAGTACTTC
- | TRBJ2-1 | TRBV19 | - | CASSISREQGQFF | TGTGCCAGTAGTATATCAAGGGAGCAGGGTCAGTTCTTC
- | TRBJ1-2 | TRBV29-1 | TRBD1 | CSVRTGGNYGYTF | TGCAGCGTTCGGACAGGGGGGAACTATGGCTACACCTTC
once | TRBJ2-3 | TRBV19 | - | CASRKGATDTQYF | TGTGCCAGTAGAAAAGGGGCCACAGATACGCAGTATTTT
- | TRBJ2-7 | TRBV28 | - | CASSRVGVGYEQYF | TGTGCCAGCAGCCGTGTGGGGGTCGGGTACGAGCAGTACTTC
- | TRBJ2-1 | TRBV13 | - | CASRGRRNEQFF | TGTGCCAGCCGGGGTCGACGGAATGAGCAGTTCTTC
- | TRBJ2-3 | TRBV9 | - | CASSVEVTGNTDTQYF | TGTGCCAGCAGCGTTGAGGTTACCGGGAACACAGATACGCAGTATTTT
- | TRBJ2-7 | TRBV4-1 | TRBD2 | CASSQVPGAGEQYF | TGCGCCAGCAGCCAAGTTCCGGGAGCGGGGGAGCAGTACTTC
- | TRBJ2-1 | TRBV5-4 | TRBD1 | CASSLGQGLYNEQFF | TGTGCCAGCAGCTTGGGACAGGGGCTTTATAATGAGCAGTTCTTC
- | TRBJ2-7 | TRBV6-7 | - | CASSTRDPVHF | TGTGCCAGCAGTACCCGGGACCCCGTCCACTTC
- | TRBJ2-1 | TRBV4-2 | - | CASSQEWGSYNEQFF | TGTGCCAGCAGCCAAGAGTGGGGCTCCTACAATGAGCAGTTCTTC
- | TRBJ1-1 | TRBV7-8 | - | CASSPSRTEAFF | TGTGCCAGCAGCCCCTCGCGGACTGAAGCTTTCTTT
- | TRBJ2-7 | TRBV5-6 | - | CASLTSYLDSYEQYF | TGTGCCAGCCTAACGAGCTACTTAGATTCCTACGAGCAGTACTTC
- | TRBJ1-3 | TRBV14 | - | CASSPLLNSGNTIYF | TGTGCCAGCAGCCCGTTACTGAACTCTGGAAACACCATATATTTT
few | TRBJ1-6 | TRBV10-2 | - | CATMGLGTNSYF | TGCGCCACCATGGGGTTAGGGACCAATTCGTACTTT
few | TRBJ2-1 | TRBV28 | TRBD1 | CASSFAGGGLGEQFF | TGTGCCAGCAGTTTTGCAGGGGGCGGATTAGGTGAGCAGTTCTTC
- | TRBJ2-7 | TRBV5-1 | - | CASSLAGAPYEQYF | TGCGCCAGCAGCTTGGCAGGGGCGCCTTACGAGCAGTACTTC
- | TRBJ2-7 | TRBV2 | TRBD1 | CASSEDRGEQYF | TGTGCCAGCAGTGAGGACAGGGGCGAGCAGTACTTC
- | TRBJ2-1 | TRBV6-4 | TRBD2 | CASKFLKGLAGLDEQFF | TGTGCCAGCAAGTTTCTTAAGGGACTAGCGGGACTCGATGAGCAGTTCTTC
few | TRBJ2-5 | TRBV7-8 | TRBD2 | CASSFGSALAGGQETQYF | TGTGCCAGCAGCTTTGGTTCGGCGCTAGCGGGGGGGCAAGAGACCCAGTACTTC
- | TRBJ2-1 | TRBV24-1 | - | CATSDLVLDGGEQFF | TGTGCCACCAGTGATTTGGTACTAGACGGAGGTGAGCAGTTCTTC
few | TRBJ2-5 | TRBV5-4 | TRBD2 | CASSLASGTSGDGRTQYF | TGTGCCAGCAGCTTGGCCTCCGGGACTAGCGGGGACGGCCGGACCCAGTACTTC
- | TRBJ2-7 | TRBV9 | - | CASSNRVEEQYF | TGTGCCAGCAGCAACAGGGTGGAAGAGCAGTACTTC
- | TRBJ1-4 | TRBV9 | TRBD1 | CASSPRTGLKLFF | TGTGCCAGCAGCCCCCGGACAGGGCTAAAACTGTTTTTT
- | TRBJ2-5 | TRBV5-1 | - | CASSREFQGTQYF | TGCGCCAGCAGCCGGGAATTCCAGGGAACCCAGTACTTC
- | TRBJ1-3 | TRBV25-1 | - | CASSPAGSGNTIYF | TGTGCCAGCAGCCCCGCGGGCTCTGGAAACACCATATATTTT
medium-sized | TRBJ2-1 | TRBV2 | TRBD2 | CASGEGLNTYNEQFF | TGTGCCAGCGGCGAGGGACTAAACACCTACAATGAGCAGTTCTTC
- | TRBJ2-3 | TRBV4-1 | - | CASRPSLAQDTQYF | TGCGCCAGCAGGCCCTCCTTAGCGCAAGATACGCAGTATTTT
- | TRBJ1-5 | TRBV30 | TRBD1 | CAWSRQGSQPQHF | TGTGCCTGGAGTAGACAGGGGTCTCAGCCCCAGCATTTT
once | TRBJ2-2 | TRBV7-2 | - | CASSLFGPGELFF | TGTGCCAGCAGCTTATTCGGGCCCGGGGAGCTGTTTTTT
- | TRBJ1-3 | TRBV7-9 | - | CASSRDGSSGNTIYF | TGTGCCAGCAGCCGGGACGGAAGCTCTGGAAACACCATATATTTT
- | TRBJ2-1 | TRBV15 | - | CATSRPGSRPGRNEQFF | TGTGCCACCAGCAGACCCGGGAGCAGGCCTGGGCGCAATGAGCAGTTCTTC
- | TRBJ2-7 | TRBV2 | - | CASKDLGERGKYEQYF | TGTGCCAGCAAGGATTTGGGTGAACGGGGGAAGTACGAGCAGTACTTC
- | TRBJ2-2 | TRBV18 | - | CASSPPEAGSGELFF | TGTGCCAGCTCACCACCAGAGGCTGGGTCCGGGGAGCTGTTTTTT
- | TRBJ2-7 | TRBV7-6 | TRBD2 | CASSLAASGTTVPTYEQYF | TGTGCCAGCAGCTTAGCGGCTAGCGGGACCACCGTCCCCACCTACGAGCAGTACTTC
- | TRBJ2-7 | TRBV7-2 | - | CASSLALDYEQYF | TGTGCCAGCAGCTTAGCACTAGACTACGAGCAGTACTTC
- | TRBJ1-4 | TRBV12-3/TRBV12-4 | - | CASSLYLEKLFF | TGTGCCAGCAGTTTGTACTTGGAAAAACTGTTTTTT